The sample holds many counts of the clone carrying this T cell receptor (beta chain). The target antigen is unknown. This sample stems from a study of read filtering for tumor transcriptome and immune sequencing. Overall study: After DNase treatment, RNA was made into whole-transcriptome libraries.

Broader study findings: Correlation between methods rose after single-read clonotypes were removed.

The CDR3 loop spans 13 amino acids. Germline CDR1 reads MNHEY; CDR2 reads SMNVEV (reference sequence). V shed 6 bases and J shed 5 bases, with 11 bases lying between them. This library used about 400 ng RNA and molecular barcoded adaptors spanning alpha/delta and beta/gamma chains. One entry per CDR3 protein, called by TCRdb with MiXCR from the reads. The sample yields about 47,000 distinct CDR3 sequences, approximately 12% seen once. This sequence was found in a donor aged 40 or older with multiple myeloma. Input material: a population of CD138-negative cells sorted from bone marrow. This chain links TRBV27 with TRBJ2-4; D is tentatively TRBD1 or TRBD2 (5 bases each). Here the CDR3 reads CASRPGPENIQYF. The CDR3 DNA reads TGTGCCAGCAGACCGGGACCTGAAAACATTCAGTACTTC.